This paragraph reports one T cell receptor (beta chain). This clone was seen only once. The antigen it recognizes is unknown. There are no base qualities to consult, and no much larger clone falls within one base. These data belong to a study of blood T cell repertoires in COVID-19 (dated by TCRdb to between 2020 and 2021). With regard to the full study: Samples from collaborators originated in the United States, Italy and Spain and spanned both the acute and convalescent phases of COVID-19. The material from the prospective study consisted of cDNA or gDNA derived from T cells, B-cell-depleted T cells, or PBMCs. The dataset comprised deeply sampled blood TCRbeta repertoires from subjects exposed to, actively infected with, or recovered from COVID-19. The repertoires were released in a freely available public database intended as a resource for research on the immune response to SARS-CoV-2. Samples came from the ongoing ImmuneRACE study (first 160 participants) plus 1,254 subjects from 6 global collaborators. Nearly every sample came with metadata listing a de-identified subject ID, COVID-19 status, age in years and sex. Where available, HLA class I and class II types were obtained from metadata supplied by the sample provider rather than from assay-based typing. Beyond this particular receptor, the publication reports: How much clinical and demographic metadata was included differed by source and by participant, and the metadata was provided uncurated.

Inclusive of the bounding cysteine and phenylalanine, the CDR3 is 17 residues long. Only the CDR3 region is kept as DNA, spanning 51 bases read in frame from base 1. The germline ends are 18 bases apart after V is trimmed by 0 bases and J by 4 bases. In the germline V gene (reference sequence), CDR1 corresponds to LNHDA and CDR2 to SQIVND. TCRbeta CDR3 regions were amplified from genomic DNA by means of the immunoSEQ Assay, a bias-controlled multiplex PCR. Processing in the source paper ran as follows. Within the assay, amplification of reference gene primers was used to estimate how many nucleated cells each sample contained. To quantify the absolute abundance of each unique TCRbeta CDR3 rearrangement, sequence reads were collapsed and filtered. For each sample, productive Simpson clonality was calculated as the square root of Simpson's diversity index across productive rearrangements. This immuneACCESS table, as held by TCRdb, lists in-frame sequences with V and J called but not all clones. Of the missing ones, under half trace to an unresolved V gene in checked studies; the others have no known cause. That table is the source of V, J and clone size, and D and trimming were worked out from the DNA. The sample table shows 150,000 to 200,000 clones, and approximately 89% are seen once. Under 3.5% of the sample is in the top ten clones.

Collaborating institutions collected whole blood in K2EDTA tubes following their own protocols. For TCRbeta analysis, collaborator samples were shipped as frozen whole blood, as isolated PBMCs, or as DNA extracted from either sample type. The sequence came from a man between 70 and 80 years old with acute or convalescent COVID-19. The chain is made from TRBV19 and TRBJ1-2; confidence is insufficient to name the D gene. Sequencing used peripheral blood. The CDR3 region reads CASSIDLRDTATYGYTF. The DNA is TGTGCCAGTAGTATAGATCTTAGAGACACCGCTACCTATGGCTACACCTTC.